These T cell receptor beta chains were read from a single sample in a study of blood T cells in healthy people across ages. TCRdb recomputed calls from the 5' RACE reads with MiXCR, one row per CDR3 protein. The sample has some 900,000 distinct CDR3 sequences, 40% to 60% seen once. Sequencing was performed on blood. The receptors were sampled from a young man in good health. CDR3s include the opening cysteine and the closing phenylalanine or tryptophan. The D gene is left open where the match is weak. Clone size is shown for a subset of rows, as once, few, many or a class of expanded clone.

d_gene: .; v_gene: TRBV29-1; len: 13; j_gene: TRBJ2-5; abundance: few; CDR3nt: TGCAGCGTTGAAGAAACAGGAGCGGAGACCCAGTACTTC; CDR3aa: CSVEETGAETQYF
d_gene: TRBD1; v_gene: TRBV5-1; len: 14; j_gene: TRBJ1-1; abundance: .; CDR3nt: TGCGCCAGCAGCGGAGGGCAGGGGGGAACTGAAGCTTTCTTT; CDR3aa: CASSGGQGGTEAFF
d_gene: .; v_gene: TRBV7-6; len: 15; j_gene: TRBJ2-1; abundance: .; CDR3nt: TGTGCCAGCAGCCCCCAGGCAGGGGTAACGGATGAGCAGTTCTTC; CDR3aa: CASSPQAGVTDEQFF
d_gene: .; v_gene: TRBV29-1; len: 13; j_gene: TRBJ1-1; abundance: .; CDR3nt: TGCAGCGCCCCGAGGGCAGCAGGCACTGAAGCTTTCTTT; CDR3aa: CSAPRAAGTEAFF
d_gene: .; v_gene: TRBV28; len: 14; j_gene: TRBJ1-2; abundance: .; CDR3nt: TGTGCCAGCAGCCTAGGGGGATTTAACTATGGCTACACCTTC; CDR3aa: CASSLGGFNYGYTF
d_gene: .; v_gene: TRBV27; len: 15; j_gene: TRBJ1-2; abundance: few; CDR3nt: TGTGCCAGCAGCTCCCTCCCAACAGCTAACTATGGCTACACCTTC; CDR3aa: CASSSLPTANYGYTF
d_gene: TRBD1; v_gene: TRBV7-2; len: 15; j_gene: TRBJ1-5; abundance: .; CDR3nt: TGTGCCAGCAGTTTTACAGGGGGCGTCAATCAGCCCCAGCATTTT; CDR3aa: CASSFTGGVNQPQHF
d_gene: TRBD1; v_gene: TRBV7-6; len: 16; j_gene: TRBJ1-5; abundance: .; CDR3nt: TGTGCCAGCAGTCCCGGGACAGGGGGACCGAATCAGCCCCAGCATTTT; CDR3aa: CASSPGTGGPNQPQHF
d_gene: .; v_gene: TRBV4-3; len: 15; j_gene: TRBJ1-5; abundance: .; CDR3nt: TGCGCCAGCAGCCAACATAAAGGGAGCAATCAGCCCCAGCATTTT; CDR3aa: CASSQHKGSNQPQHF
d_gene: .; v_gene: TRBV6-1; len: 15; j_gene: TRBJ2-3; abundance: .; CDR3nt: TGTGCCAGCAGGCCGGGGCCCTCTAGCACAGATACGCAGTATTTT; CDR3aa: CASRPGPSSTDTQYF
d_gene: .; v_gene: TRBV5-1; len: 15; j_gene: TRBJ2-4; abundance: few; CDR3nt: TGCGCCAGCAGCTTGGGGGTCCCAGCCAAAAACATTCAGTACTTC; CDR3aa: CASSLGVPAKNIQYF
d_gene: .; v_gene: TRBV15; len: 13; j_gene: TRBJ2-7; abundance: .; CDR3nt: TGTGCCACCAGCATCGCTAGGGAATACGAGCAGTACTTC; CDR3aa: CATSIAREYEQYF
d_gene: TRBD1; v_gene: TRBV7-9; len: 16; j_gene: TRBJ1-4; abundance: .; CDR3nt: TGTGCCAGCAGCTTAGTTCGGGGGACAGGGCTCGAAAAACTGTTTTTT; CDR3aa: CASSLVRGTGLEKLFF
d_gene: TRBD1; v_gene: TRBV27; len: 14; j_gene: TRBJ2-7; abundance: few; CDR3nt: TGTGCCAGCAGTTTCAGGGGGTCGAGCGACGAGCAGTACTTC; CDR3aa: CASSFRGSSDEQYF
d_gene: .; v_gene: TRBV5-1; len: 14; j_gene: TRBJ2-5; abundance: many; CDR3nt: TGCGCCAGCAGCCCAGTCCTGTACCAAGAGACCCAGTACTTC; CDR3aa: CASSPVLYQETQYF
d_gene: .; v_gene: TRBV4-3; len: 12; j_gene: TRBJ2-7; abundance: .; CDR3nt: TGCGCCAGCAGCCCGGCCTTCTACGAGCAGTACTTC; CDR3aa: CASSPAFYEQYF
d_gene: TRBD1; v_gene: TRBV28; len: 15; j_gene: TRBJ2-2; abundance: .; CDR3nt: TGTGCCAGCAGGGGGACAGGGAAGAACACCGGGGAGCTGTTTTTT; CDR3aa: CASRGTGKNTGELFF
d_gene: TRBD1; v_gene: TRBV7-6; len: 16; j_gene: TRBJ2-3; abundance: .; CDR3nt: TGTGCCAGCAGCTTGGACAGACAGGGGGCAGAGGATACGCAGTATTTT; CDR3aa: CASSLDRQGAEDTQYF
d_gene: TRBD1; v_gene: TRBV7-9; len: 15; j_gene: TRBJ2-7; abundance: .; CDR3nt: TGTGCCAGCAGCCCGAAGGACAGGGAAGCTTACGAGCAGTACTTC; CDR3aa: CASSPKDREAYEQYF
d_gene: .; v_gene: TRBV12-3/TRBV12-4; len: 14; j_gene: TRBJ2-5; abundance: .; CDR3nt: TGTGCCAGCAGTTTACGCCTAATTTGGGAGACCCAGTACTTC; CDR3aa: CASSLRLIWETQYF
d_gene: .; v_gene: TRBV20-1; len: 15; j_gene: TRBJ1-1; abundance: .; CDR3nt: TGCAGTGCTAGGTACAGGGCTTTCGGTGGGACTGAAGCTTTCTTT; CDR3aa: CSARYRAFGGTEAFF
d_gene: .; v_gene: TRBV7-8; len: 15; j_gene: TRBJ2-3; abundance: .; CDR3nt: TGTGCCAGCAGCTTAGCCAGGGTCGGCACAGATACGCAGTATTTT; CDR3aa: CASSLARVGTDTQYF
d_gene: TRBD1; v_gene: TRBV7-9; len: 14; j_gene: TRBJ2-7; abundance: .; CDR3nt: TGTGCCAGCAGCTTTCGGACAGGATCTGGCGAGCAGTACTTC; CDR3aa: CASSFRTGSGEQYF
d_gene: .; v_gene: TRBV25-1; len: 13; j_gene: TRBJ1-2; abundance: .; CDR3nt: TGTGCCAGCAGTTTCAGCATGAACTATGGCTACACCTTC; CDR3aa: CASSFSMNYGYTF
d_gene: .; v_gene: TRBV5-1; len: 15; j_gene: TRBJ2-7; abundance: .; CDR3nt: TGCGCCAGCAGCCTAGCCGCTCAGGGATGGGGCGAGCAGTACTTC; CDR3aa: CASSLAAQGWGEQYF
d_gene: TRBD1; v_gene: TRBV7-6; len: 14; j_gene: TRBJ2-7; abundance: .; CDR3nt: TGTGCCAGCAGCTTTTTGGGACAGAACGACGAGCAGTACTTC; CDR3aa: CASSFLGQNDEQYF
d_gene: .; v_gene: TRBV2; len: 15; j_gene: TRBJ1-2; abundance: .; CDR3nt: TGTGCCAGCAGTCAGAATTCCATCCAGGCGGATGGCTACACCTTC; CDR3aa: CASSQNSIQADGYTF
d_gene: TRBD2; v_gene: TRBV28; len: 13; j_gene: TRBJ2-5; abundance: .; CDR3nt: TGTGCCAGCAGTGTTACGGGACTAAAGACCCAGTACTTC; CDR3aa: CASSVTGLKTQYF
d_gene: .; v_gene: TRBV2; len: 11; j_gene: TRBJ2-3; abundance: .; CDR3nt: TGTGCCAGCAGCCCCACCTATACGCAGTATTTT; CDR3aa: CASSPTYTQYF
d_gene: TRBD1; v_gene: TRBV7-9; len: 14; j_gene: TRBJ2-1; abundance: once; CDR3nt: TGTGCCAGCAGCCTAACAGGGGGCTCCGACGAGCAGTTCTTC; CDR3aa: CASSLTGGSDEQFF
d_gene: .; v_gene: TRBV5-4; len: 14; j_gene: TRBJ2-5; abundance: .; CDR3nt: TGTGCCAGCAGCTTGATCGCGGCAAACAATGAGCAGTACTTC; CDR3aa: CASSLIAANNEQYF
d_gene: .; v_gene: TRBV6-5; len: 14; j_gene: TRBJ2-7; abundance: few; CDR3nt: TGTGCCAGCAGACGTGGAATAAGCTCCTACGAGCAGTACTTC; CDR3aa: CASRRGISSYEQYF
d_gene: .; v_gene: TRBV7-6; len: 13; j_gene: TRBJ2-1; abundance: few; CDR3nt: TGTGCCAGCAGCTTATCCAGCCTCAATGAGCAGTTCTTC; CDR3aa: CASSLSSLNEQFF
d_gene: .; v_gene: TRBV4-2; len: 20; j_gene: TRBJ2-6; abundance: .; CDR3nt: TGTGCCAGCAGCCACGAAATCAAGACCAGGGGTAGCGCTGGGGCCAACGTCCTGACTTTC; CDR3aa: CASSHEIKTRGSAGANVLTF
d_gene: .; v_gene: TRBV9; len: 15; j_gene: TRBJ2-3; abundance: .; CDR3nt: TGTGCCAGCACCGTAGGCGGTTCTAGCACAGATACGCAGTATTTT; CDR3aa: CASTVGGSSTDTQYF
d_gene: .; v_gene: TRBV21-1; len: 16; j_gene: TRBJ2-6; abundance: .; CDR3nt: TGTGCCAGCAGCAGGGATACAGGGTGTGGGGCCAACGTCCTGACTTTC; CDR3aa: CASSRDTGCGANVLTF
d_gene: .; v_gene: TRBV29-1; len: 11; j_gene: TRBJ2-7; abundance: .; CDR3nt: TGCAGCGTTGCCGCAGGGATAGAGCAGTACTTC; CDR3aa: CSVAAGIEQYF
d_gene: TRBD1; v_gene: TRBV7-2; len: 13; j_gene: TRBJ1-1; abundance: .; CDR3nt: TGTGCCAGCAGTTTGGGACAGGCAACTGAAGCTTTCTTT; CDR3aa: CASSLGQATEAFF
d_gene: TRBD1; v_gene: TRBV6-2/TRBV6-3; len: 13; j_gene: TRBJ1-2; abundance: .; CDR3nt: TGTGCCAGCAGTCTCCAGGGGGGGTCTGGCTACACCTTC; CDR3aa: CASSLQGGSGYTF
d_gene: TRBD1; v_gene: TRBV2; len: 15; j_gene: TRBJ1-4; abundance: .; CDR3nt: TGTGCCAGCAGTGCCCCGGACAGGGTTGGATTTAAACTGTTTTTT; CDR3aa: CASSAPDRVGFKLFF
d_gene: .; v_gene: TRBV2; len: 16; j_gene: TRBJ2-4; abundance: few; CDR3nt: TGTGCCAGCAGTGAAGGCAGAGTCCTAGCCAAAAACATTCAGTACTTC; CDR3aa: CASSEGRVLAKNIQYF
d_gene: .; v_gene: TRBV20-1; len: 14; j_gene: TRBJ2-1; abundance: few; CDR3nt: TGCAGTGCTAGAGATCGGGCCCGGGGCAATGAGCAGTTCTTC; CDR3aa: CSARDRARGNEQFF
d_gene: .; v_gene: TRBV5-1; len: 13; j_gene: TRBJ2-7; abundance: many; CDR3nt: TGCGCCAGCAGCTTAGACCTTCGATACGAGCAGTACTTC; CDR3aa: CASSLDLRYEQYF
d_gene: .; v_gene: TRBV20-1; len: 13; j_gene: TRBJ2-5; abundance: .; CDR3nt: TGCAGTGCTAGACTCGGTCTTGTCGAGACCCAGTACTTC; CDR3aa: CSARLGLVETQYF
d_gene: .; v_gene: TRBV5-1; len: 15; j_gene: TRBJ2-1; abundance: .; CDR3nt: TGCGCCAGCAGCTTGACCCCAGGACCTCAAAAGACCCAGTTCTTC; CDR3aa: CASSLTPGPQKTQFF
d_gene: .; v_gene: TRBV6-2/TRBV6-3; len: 18; j_gene: TRBJ1-1; abundance: .; CDR3nt: TGTGCCAGCAGTTACCCGCCATTTTATGGGGTACTGAACACTGAAGCTTTCTTT; CDR3aa: CASSYPPFYGVLNTEAFF
d_gene: .; v_gene: TRBV7-2; len: 14; j_gene: TRBJ2-7; abundance: .; CDR3nt: TGTGCCAGCAGCTTACCGCCAGGGTCCTACGAGCAGTACTTC; CDR3aa: CASSLPPGSYEQYF
d_gene: .; v_gene: TRBV20-1; len: 14; j_gene: TRBJ1-2; abundance: .; CDR3nt: TGCAGTGCTAGAGATGACACCCCTTCGAGGGGCTACACCTTC; CDR3aa: CSARDDTPSRGYTF
d_gene: TRBD2; v_gene: TRBV3-1; len: 17; j_gene: TRBJ2-4; abundance: .; CDR3nt: TGTGCCAGCAGCCAAGATATGACGGGGGGAGCCAAAAACATTCAGTACTTC; CDR3aa: CASSQDMTGGAKNIQYF
d_gene: .; v_gene: TRBV30; len: 13; j_gene: TRBJ1-2; abundance: .; CDR3nt: TGTGCCTGGAGTGTACCGGGCCTCTATGGCTACACCTTC; CDR3aa: CAWSVPGLYGYTF
d_gene: .; v_gene: TRBV7-2; len: 15; j_gene: TRBJ2-4; abundance: .; CDR3nt: TGTGCCAGCAGCTTATTGCAAGTAGCCAAAAACATTCAGTACTTC; CDR3aa: CASSLLQVAKNIQYF
d_gene: .; v_gene: TRBV2; len: 15; j_gene: TRBJ1-5; abundance: .; CDR3nt: TGTGCCAGCAGCGAAGGGGGTGGCCGCAATCAGCCCCAGCATTTT; CDR3aa: CASSEGGGRNQPQHF
d_gene: TRBD1; v_gene: TRBV29-1; len: 13; j_gene: TRBJ1-1; abundance: .; CDR3nt: TGCAGCGCTGTGACAGGGACTGCCACTGGAGCTTTCTTT; CDR3aa: CSAVTGTATGAFF